This T cell receptor beta chain was sequenced for a study of synovial regulatory T cells in juvenile arthritis. Study-wide background: A handful of patients were on methotrexate and a few were untreated. Study results and limitations: Synovial Treg CDR3 sequences overlapped more with iaTregs than other circulating Tregs.

Each patient with active arthritis gave synovial fluid along with matched peripheral blood. Median age roughly 10 years (roughly 2.4-22.9); median disease duration 7 years (0.2-19.1). Germline CDR1 and CDR2: SGHTA and FQGNSA. The length of the CDR3 is 16 residues. This entry has no DNA. Assay: immunoSEQ multiplex PCR; the TCRdb copy retains only in-frame clones and omits some. The table for this sample gives approximately 1,500 clones. This clone is classed as medium-sized by frequency. Its specificity is unknown. The source of this sequence is a donor aged 2-30 years with juvenile idiopathic arthritis. Sample: Treg cells from the synovium. The chain carries TRBV7-2 and TRBJ1-5. CDR3 loop: CASSPGPTYSNQPQHF.